The sequence of this TCR beta chain was determined in a study of OX40 agonist ivuxolimab in advanced cancers. Libraries were prepared by immunoSEQ multiplex PCR; TCRdb keeps only in-frame clonotypes and omits some of them. Among about 40,000 clones listed, approximately 82% were seen once. This clone was observed a few times. Its target is not known. Study-wide points: Individuals who were partial responders at 0.1-3.0 mg/kg had clonal expansion that ranked among the lowest. In the 0.1 to 3.0 mg/kg range, CD4+ and CD8+ blood T cells had expanded clonally by week 6.

The source material was CD4+ or CD8+ T cells sorted from blood, sampled in a trial of the OX40 agonist ivuxolimab. The receptor was derived from an adult with an advanced solid tumor such as melanoma, head and neck, liver or kidney cancer.

The DNA of the CDR3 is TGTGCCAGTCGGGACACTTACGAGCAGTACTTC. Its translation: CASRDTYEQYF. The gene calls are TRBV19 and TRBJ2-7; maybe TRBD1 (6 bases). Germline CDR1 is LNHDA and CDR2 is SQIVND (reference sequence). Trimming took off 8 bases at V and 4 bases at J, with 9 bases between the two ends. This CDR3 has 11 residues.